This TCR beta chain was identified during a study of cytomegalovirus exposure and HLA in healthy donors. Study-wide context: Out of roughly 170 million T cells, an earlier analysis found roughly 100 million unique TCR beta sequences in total. Points from the study as a whole: Published work reported that the classifier diagnosed cytomegalovirus status with high specificity and sensitivity. The study listed approximately 170 cytomegalovirus-associated TCR beta chains.

Comment on this clone: What it recognizes is unknown.

The donors comprised healthy bone marrow donors. Trimming pared 3 bases from V and 2 bases from J, leaving 7 bases between. CDR1 and CDR2 from the germline V gene are MDHEN and SYDVKM. The CDR3 has 14 amino acids. 60 Vbeta and 13 Jbeta primers were used in PCR. Generated by immunoSEQ multiplex PCR, the TCRdb table keeps only in-frame clones and is missing some. Counted here are some 160,000 clones, approximately 80% occurring once; the ten biggest clones make up over 1.5%. This receptor was taken from a woman younger than 30 in good health and CMV-seronegative. The specimen was PBMCs. This rearrangement joins TRBV28 to TRBJ1-4, with a tentative D call TRBD1 (5 bases). CDR3: CASSFRGTNEKLFF. DNA of the CDR3: TGTGCCAGCAGTTTTAGGGGCACTAATGAAAAACTGTTTTTT. Supplemented by reference TRBV28 and TRBJ1-4, the full variable domain reads DVKVTQSSRYLVKRTGEKVFLECVQDMDHENMFWYRQDPGLGLRLIYFSYDVKMKEKGDIPEGYSVSREKKERFSLILESASTNQTSMYLCASSFRGTNEKLFFGSGTQLSVL.